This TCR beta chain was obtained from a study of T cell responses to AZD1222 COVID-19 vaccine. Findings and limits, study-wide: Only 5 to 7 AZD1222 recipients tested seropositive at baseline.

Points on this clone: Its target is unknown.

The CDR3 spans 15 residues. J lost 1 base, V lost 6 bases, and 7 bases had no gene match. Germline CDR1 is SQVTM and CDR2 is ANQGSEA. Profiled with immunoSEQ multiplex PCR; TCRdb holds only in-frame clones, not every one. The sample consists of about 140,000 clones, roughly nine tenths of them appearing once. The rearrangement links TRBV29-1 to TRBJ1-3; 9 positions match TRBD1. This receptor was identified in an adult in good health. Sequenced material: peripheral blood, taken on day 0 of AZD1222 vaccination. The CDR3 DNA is TGCAGCGTGCATACGACAGGGGGGTCTGGAAACACCATATATTTT. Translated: CSVHTTGGSGNTIYF. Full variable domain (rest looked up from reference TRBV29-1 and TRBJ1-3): SAVISQKPSRDICQRGTSLTIQCQVDSQVTMMFWYRQQPGQSLTLIATANQGSEATYESGFVIDKFPISRPNLTFSTLTVSNMSPEDSSIYLCSVHTTGGSGNTIYFGEGSWLTVV.